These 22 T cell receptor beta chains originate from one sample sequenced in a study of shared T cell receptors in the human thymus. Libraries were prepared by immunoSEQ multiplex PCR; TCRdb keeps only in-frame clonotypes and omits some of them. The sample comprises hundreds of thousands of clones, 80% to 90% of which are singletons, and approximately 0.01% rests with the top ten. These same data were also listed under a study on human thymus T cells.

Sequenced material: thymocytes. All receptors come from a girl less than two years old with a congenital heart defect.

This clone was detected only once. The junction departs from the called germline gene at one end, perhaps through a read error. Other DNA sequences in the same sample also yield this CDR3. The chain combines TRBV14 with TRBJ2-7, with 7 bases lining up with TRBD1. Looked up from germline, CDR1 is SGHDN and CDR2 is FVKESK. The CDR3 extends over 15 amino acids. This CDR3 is CASTQGTTGWDEQYF. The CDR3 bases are TGTGCCAGCACCCAAGGTACGACAGGGTGGGACGAGCAGTACTTC.

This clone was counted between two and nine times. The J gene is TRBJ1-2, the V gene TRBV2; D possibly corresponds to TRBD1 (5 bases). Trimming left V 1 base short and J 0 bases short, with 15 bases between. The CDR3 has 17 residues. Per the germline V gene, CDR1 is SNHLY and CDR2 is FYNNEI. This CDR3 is CASSEVILQGANYGYTF. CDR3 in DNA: TGTGCCAGCAGTGAAGTGATTCTACAAGGGGCTAACTATGGCTACACCTTC.

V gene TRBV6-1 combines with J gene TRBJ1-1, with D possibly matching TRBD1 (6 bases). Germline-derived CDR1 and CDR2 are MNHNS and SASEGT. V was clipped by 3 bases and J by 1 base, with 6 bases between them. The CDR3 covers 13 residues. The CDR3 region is CASSETGNTEAFF. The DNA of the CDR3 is TGTGCCAGCAGTGAGACAGGGAACACTGAAGCTTTCTTT.

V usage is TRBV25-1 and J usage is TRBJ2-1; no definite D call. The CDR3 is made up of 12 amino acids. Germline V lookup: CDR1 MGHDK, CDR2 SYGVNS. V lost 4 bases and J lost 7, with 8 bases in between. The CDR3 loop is CASSGTRNEQFF. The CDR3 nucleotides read TGTGCCAGCAGTGGAACGAGGAATGAGCAGTTCTTC.

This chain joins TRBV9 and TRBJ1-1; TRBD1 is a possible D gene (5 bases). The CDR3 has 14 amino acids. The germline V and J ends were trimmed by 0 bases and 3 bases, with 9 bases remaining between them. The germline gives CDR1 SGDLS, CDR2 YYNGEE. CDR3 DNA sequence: TGTGCCAGCAGCGTAGAACCCAGGGACACTGAAGCTTTCTTT. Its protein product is CASSVEPRDTEAFF.

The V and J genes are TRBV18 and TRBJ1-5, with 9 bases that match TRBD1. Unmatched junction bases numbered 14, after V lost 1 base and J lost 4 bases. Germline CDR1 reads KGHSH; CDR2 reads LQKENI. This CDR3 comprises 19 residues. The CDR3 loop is CASSPREKNRGLRNQPQHF. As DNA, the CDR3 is TGTGCCAGCTCACCACGCGAGAAGAACAGGGGGCTCCGAAATCAGCCCCAGCATTTT.

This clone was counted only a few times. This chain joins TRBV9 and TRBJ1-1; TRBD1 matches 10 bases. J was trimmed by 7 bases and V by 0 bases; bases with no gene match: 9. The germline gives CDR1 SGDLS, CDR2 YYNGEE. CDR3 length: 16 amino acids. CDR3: CASSVGRDRGHFEAFF. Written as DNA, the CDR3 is TGTGCCAGCAGCGTAGGGAGGGACAGGGGCCACTTTGAAGCTTTCTTT.

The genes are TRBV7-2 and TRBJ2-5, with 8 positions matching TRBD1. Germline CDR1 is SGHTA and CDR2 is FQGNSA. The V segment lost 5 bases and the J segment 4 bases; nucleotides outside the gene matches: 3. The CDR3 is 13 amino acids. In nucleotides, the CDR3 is TGTGCCAGCAGCCGACAGGGGACAGAGACCCAGTACTTC. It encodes CASSRQGTETQYF.

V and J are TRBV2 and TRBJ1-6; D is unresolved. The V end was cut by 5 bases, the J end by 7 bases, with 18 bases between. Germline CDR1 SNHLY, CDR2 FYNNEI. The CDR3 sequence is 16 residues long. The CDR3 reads CASSPLRVSGNSPLHF. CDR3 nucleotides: TGTGCCAGCAGTCCCCTGAGGGTATCAGGAAATTCACCCCTCCACTTT.

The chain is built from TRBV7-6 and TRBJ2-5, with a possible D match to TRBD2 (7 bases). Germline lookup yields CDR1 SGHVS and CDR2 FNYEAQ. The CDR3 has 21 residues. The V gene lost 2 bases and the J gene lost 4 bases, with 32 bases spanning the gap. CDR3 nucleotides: TGTGCCAGCAGCTTAATTTTTGTCCCCCCAGGGGAGGGAATGTCGCGAGAGACCCAGTACTTC. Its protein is CASSLIFVPPGEGMSRETQYF.

The CDR3 DNA sequence: TGTGCCAGCAGTTCCCGGACAGGGAAGAATGAGCAGTTCTTC. Translating gives CASSSRTGKNEQFF. The V call is TRBV2, the J call TRBJ2-1; 8 nucleotides line up with TRBD1. This CDR3 has 14 amino acids. V shed 5 bases and J 7 bases; nucleotides not matched to a gene: 7. The germline V gene has CDR1 SNHLY and CDR2 FYNNEI. The full variable domain, rest sourced from reference TRBV2 and TRBJ2-1, is EPEVTQTPSHQVTQMGQEVILRCVPISNHLYFYWYRQILGQKVEFLVSFYNNEISEKSEIFDDQFSVERPDGSNFTLKIRSTKLEDSAMYFCASSSRTGKNEQFFGPGTRLTVL.

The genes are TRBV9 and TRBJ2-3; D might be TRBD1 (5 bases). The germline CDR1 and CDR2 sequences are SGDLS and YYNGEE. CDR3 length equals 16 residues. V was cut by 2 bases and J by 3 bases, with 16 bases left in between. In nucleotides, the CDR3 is TGTGCCAGCAGCGTTTTAAAAGGGGATGGGACAGATACGCAGTATTTT. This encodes CASSVLKGDGTDTQYF.

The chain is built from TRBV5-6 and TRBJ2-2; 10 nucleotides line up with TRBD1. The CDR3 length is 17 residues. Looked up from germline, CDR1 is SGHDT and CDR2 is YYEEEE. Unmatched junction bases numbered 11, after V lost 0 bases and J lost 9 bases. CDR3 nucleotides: TGTGCCAGCAGCTTGGCCCTTTTCGGACAGGGGGGAAGGGAGCTGTTTTTT. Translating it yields CASSLALFGQGGRELFF.

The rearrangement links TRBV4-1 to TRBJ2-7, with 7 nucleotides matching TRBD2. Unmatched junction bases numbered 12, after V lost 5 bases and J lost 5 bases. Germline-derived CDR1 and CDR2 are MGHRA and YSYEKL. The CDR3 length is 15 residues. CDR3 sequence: CASSCPGLESNEQYF. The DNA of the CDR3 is TGCGCCAGCAGCTGTCCCGGACTAGAGAGCAACGAGCAGTACTTC.

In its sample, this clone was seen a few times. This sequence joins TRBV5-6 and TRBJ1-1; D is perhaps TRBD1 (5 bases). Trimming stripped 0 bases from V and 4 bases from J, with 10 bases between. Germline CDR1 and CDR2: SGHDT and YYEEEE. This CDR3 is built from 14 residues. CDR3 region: CASSLVGGRTEAFF. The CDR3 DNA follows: TGTGCCAGCAGCTTGGTGGGGGGACGCACTGAAGCTTTCTTT.

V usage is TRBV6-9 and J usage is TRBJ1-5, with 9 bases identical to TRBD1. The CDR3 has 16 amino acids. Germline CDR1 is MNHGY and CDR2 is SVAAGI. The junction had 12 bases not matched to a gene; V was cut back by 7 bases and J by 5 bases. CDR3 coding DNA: TGTGCCAGCACGCGGTTTTTAGGGACAGGGTATCAGCCCCAGCATTTT. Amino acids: CASTRFLGTGYQPQHF.

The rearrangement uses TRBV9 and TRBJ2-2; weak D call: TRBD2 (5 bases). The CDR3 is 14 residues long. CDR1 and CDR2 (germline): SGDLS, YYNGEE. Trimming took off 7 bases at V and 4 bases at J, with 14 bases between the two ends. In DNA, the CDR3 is TGTGCCAGCGCCAACGAAGGGAGCACCGGGGAGCTGTTTTTT. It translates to CASANEGSTGELFF. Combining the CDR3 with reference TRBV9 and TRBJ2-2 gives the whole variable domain DSGVTQTPKHLITATGQRVTLRCSPRSGDLSVYWYQQSLDQGLQFLIQYYNGEERAKGNILERFSAQQFPDLHSELNLSSLELGDSALYFCASANEGSTGELFFGEGSRLTVL.

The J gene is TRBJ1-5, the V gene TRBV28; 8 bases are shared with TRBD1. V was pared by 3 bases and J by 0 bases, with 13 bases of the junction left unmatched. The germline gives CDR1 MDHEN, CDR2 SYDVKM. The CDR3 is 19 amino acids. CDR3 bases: TGTGCCAGCAGTTTCGGACAGGGCTCGGAGGTCGTTAGCAATCAGCCCCAGCATTTT. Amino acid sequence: CASSFGQGSEVVSNQPQHF.

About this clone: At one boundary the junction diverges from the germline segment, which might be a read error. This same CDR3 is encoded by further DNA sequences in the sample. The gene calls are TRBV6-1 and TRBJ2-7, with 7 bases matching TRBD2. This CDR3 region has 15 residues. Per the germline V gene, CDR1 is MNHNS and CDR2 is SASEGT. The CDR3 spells CASTEPGTGDYEQYF. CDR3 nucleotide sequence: TGTGCCAGCACTGAACCGGGGACTGGGGACTACGAGCAGTACTTT.

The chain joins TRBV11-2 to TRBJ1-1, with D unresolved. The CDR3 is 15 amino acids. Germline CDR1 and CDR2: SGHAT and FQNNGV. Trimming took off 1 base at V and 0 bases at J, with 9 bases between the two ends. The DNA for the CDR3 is TGTGCCAGCAGCTTAGCAGTCATCTTGAACACTGAAGCTTTCTTT. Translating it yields CASSLAVILNTEAFF. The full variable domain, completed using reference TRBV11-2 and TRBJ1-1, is EAGVAQSPRYKIIEKRQSVAFWCNPISGHATLYWYQQILGQGPKLLIQFQNNGVVDDSQLPKDRFSAERLKGVDSTLKIQPAKLEDSAVYLCASSLAVILNTEAFFGQGTRLTVV.

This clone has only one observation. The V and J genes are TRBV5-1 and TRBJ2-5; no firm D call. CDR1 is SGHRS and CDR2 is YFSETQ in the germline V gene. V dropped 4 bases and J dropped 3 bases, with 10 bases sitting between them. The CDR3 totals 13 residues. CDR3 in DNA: TGCGCCAGCAGCACAACCCAGGAAGAGACCCAGTACTTC. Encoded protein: CASSTTQEETQYF.

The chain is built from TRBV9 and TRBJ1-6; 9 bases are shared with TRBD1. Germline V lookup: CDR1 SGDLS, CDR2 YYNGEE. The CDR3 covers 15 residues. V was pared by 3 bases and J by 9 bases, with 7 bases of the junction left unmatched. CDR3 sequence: CASSETGQGSSPLHF. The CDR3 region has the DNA TGTGCCAGCAGCGAAACGGGACAGGGCTCTTCACCCCTCCACTTT.